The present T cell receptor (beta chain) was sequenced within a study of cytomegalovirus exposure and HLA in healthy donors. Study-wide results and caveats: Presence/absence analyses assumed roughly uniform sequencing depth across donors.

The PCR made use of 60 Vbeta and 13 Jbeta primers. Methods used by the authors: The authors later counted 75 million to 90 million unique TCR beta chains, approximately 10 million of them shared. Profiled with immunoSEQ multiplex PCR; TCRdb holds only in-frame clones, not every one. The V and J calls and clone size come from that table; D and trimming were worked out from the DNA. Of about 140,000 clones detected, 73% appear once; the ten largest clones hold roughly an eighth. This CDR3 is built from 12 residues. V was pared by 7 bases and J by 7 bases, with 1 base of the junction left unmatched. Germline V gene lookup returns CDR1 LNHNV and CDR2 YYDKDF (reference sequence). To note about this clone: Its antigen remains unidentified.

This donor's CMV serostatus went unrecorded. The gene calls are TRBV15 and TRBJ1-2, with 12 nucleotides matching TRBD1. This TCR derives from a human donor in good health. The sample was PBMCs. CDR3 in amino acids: CATKGQGAGYTF. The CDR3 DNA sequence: TGTGCCACCAAGGGACAGGGGGCTGGCTACACCTTC.